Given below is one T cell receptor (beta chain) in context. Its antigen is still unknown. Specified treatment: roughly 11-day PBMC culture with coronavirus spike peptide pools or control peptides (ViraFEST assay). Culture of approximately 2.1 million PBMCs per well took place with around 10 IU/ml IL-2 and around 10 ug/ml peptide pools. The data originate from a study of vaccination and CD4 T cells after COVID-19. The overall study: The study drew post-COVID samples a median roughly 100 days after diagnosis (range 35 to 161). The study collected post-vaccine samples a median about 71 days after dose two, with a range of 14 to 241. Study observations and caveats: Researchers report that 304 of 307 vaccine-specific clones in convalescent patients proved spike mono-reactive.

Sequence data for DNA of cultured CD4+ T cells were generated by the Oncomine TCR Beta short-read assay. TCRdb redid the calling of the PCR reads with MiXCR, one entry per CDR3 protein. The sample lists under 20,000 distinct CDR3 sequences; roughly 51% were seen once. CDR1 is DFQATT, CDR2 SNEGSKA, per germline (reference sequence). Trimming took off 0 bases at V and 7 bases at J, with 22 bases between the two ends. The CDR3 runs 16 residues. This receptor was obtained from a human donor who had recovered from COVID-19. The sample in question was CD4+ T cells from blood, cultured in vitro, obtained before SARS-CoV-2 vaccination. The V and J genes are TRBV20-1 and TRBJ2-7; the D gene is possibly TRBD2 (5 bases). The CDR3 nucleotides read TGCAGTGCTAGAGATTCGGAGGCTCCTAGCTGGTGGGAGCAGTACTTC. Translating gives CSARDSEAPSWWEQYF.